This is a list of T cell receptor beta chains from one sample in a study of T cell responses to AZD1222 COVID-19 vaccine. Data came from immunoSEQ multiplex PCR; TCRdb stores just in-frame clones and leaves some out. This sample has some 90,000 clones; approximately 88% occur once, and the top ten carry about 5%. The sequencing here drew on peripheral blood, taken 28 days after the second AZD1222 dose. The receptors derive from an adult who received the AZD1222 COVID-19 vaccine. Each CDR3 is given with its conserved first and last residue. A D gene is named only where the DNA matches it firmly. The size entry is marked missing in some rows and otherwise reads once, few, many or a size class.

NA	TRBJ2-2	NA	TRBV2	CASSEEDTSYTGELFF	TGTGCCAGCAGTGAGGAGGACACTTCTTACACCGGGGAGCTGTTTTTT
NA	TRBJ2-5	TRBD2	TRBV6-5	CASSYWERGPGETQYF	TGTGCCAGCAGTTATTGGGAGCGGGGGCCCGGGGAGACCCAGTACTTC
NA	TRBJ1-2	NA	TRBV5-1	CASSSDGTRVYGYTF	TGCGCCAGCAGCAGTGATGGGACCAGGGTTTATGGCTACACCTTC
NA	TRBJ2-7	NA	TRBV7-8	CASSLRQAPYEQYF	TGTGCCAGCAGCTTACGACAGGCACCCTACGAGCAGTACTTC
NA	TRBJ1-6	NA	TRBV7-8	CASSPPGNSPLHF	TGTGCCAGCAGCCCCCCGGGAAATTCACCCCTCCACTTT
once	TRBJ1-6	TRBD1	TRBV19	CASSIPGGGSPLHF	TGTGCCAGTAGTATTCCAGGGGGTGGTTCACCCCTCCACTTT
NA	TRBJ1-1	TRBD1	TRBV5-1	CASSKGQGGTEAFF	TGCGCCAGCAGCAAGGGACAGGGTGGGACTGAAGCTTTCTTT
few	TRBJ2-5	TRBD2	TRBV9	CASSVGRTSRNQETQYF	TGTGCCAGCAGCGTAGGACGGACTAGCAGGAACCAAGAGACCCAGTACTTC
NA	TRBJ2-2	NA	TRBV7-7	CASSPVRTGELFF	TGTGCCAGCAGCCCCGTCCGCACCGGGGAGCTGTTTTTT
NA	TRBJ2-4	TRBD2	TRBV3-1/TRBV3-2	CASSQETSGGLAKNIQYF	TGTGCCAGCAGCCAAGAGACTAGCGGGGGGTTAGCCAAAAACATTCAGTACTTC
once	TRBJ2-1	NA	TRBV2	CASSEETGLEQFF	TGTGCCAGCAGTGAGGAAACAGGGCTTGAGCAGTTCTTC
NA	TRBJ1-1	NA	TRBV10-2	CASSLQGGTEAFF	TGCGCCAGCAGTCTACAGGGAGGAACTGAAGCTTTCTTT
NA	TRBJ1-2	NA	TRBV16	CASSQYERGYTF	TGTGCCAGCAGCCAATACGAACGGGGCTACACCTTC
NA	TRBJ2-3	NA	TRBV7-9	CASSPAGDTQYF	TGTGCCAGCTCCCCAGCCGGGGATACGCAGTATTTT
NA	TRBJ1-2	NA	TRBV2	CASGGARGLAYGYTF	TGTGCCAGTGGGGGTGCGCGAGGGCTGGCCTATGGCTACACCTTC
NA	TRBJ2-1	TRBD2	TRBV7-9	CASSGSGAYNEQFF	TGTGCCAGCAGCGGAAGCGGGGCGTACAATGAGCAGTTCTTC
NA	TRBJ1-6	TRBD1	TRBV7-3	CASSWNGQASPLHF	TGTGCCAGCAGCTGGAACGGACAGGCTTCACCCCTCCACTTT
NA	TRBJ2-6	TRBD2	TRBV7-6	CASSTRLAGANVLTF	TGTGCCAGCAGCACCAGACTAGCCGGGGCCAACGTCCTGACTTTC
once	TRBJ2-7	NA	TRBV27	CASSSRTAYEQYF	TGTGCCAGCAGTTCCCGGACAGCCTACGAGCAGTACTTC
NA	TRBJ2-5	TRBD1	TRBV9	CASSVQGGETQYF	TGTGCCAGCAGCGTACAAGGGGGCGAGACCCAGTACTTC
NA	TRBJ2-3	NA	TRBV18	CASSPLVRDTQYF	TGTGCCAGCTCACCCCTCGTGAGAGATACGCAGTATTTT
NA	TRBJ2-1	NA	TRBV11-2	CASGGSSYNEQFF	TGTGCCAGCGGGGGGAGCTCCTACAATGAGCAGTTCTTC
once	TRBJ2-1	NA	TRBV6-5	CASQDNLGYEQFF	TGTGCCAGCCAAGACAACTTGGGGTATGAGCAGTTCTTC
once	TRBJ1-5	TRBD1	TRBV19	CASSTSDRGLSNQPQHF	TGTGCCAGTAGTACTTCCGACAGGGGGTTAAGCAATCAGCCCCAGCATTTT
NA	TRBJ2-2	NA	TRBV29-1	CSVVIGPANTGELFF	TGCAGCGTTGTCATCGGGCCAGCGAACACCGGGGAGCTGTTTTTT
NA	TRBJ1-1	NA	TRBV7-8	CASSLNRNTEAFF	TGTGCCAGCAGCTTAAACAGGAACACTGAAGCTTTCTTT
NA	TRBJ2-5	NA	TRBV7-9	CASSPYAGQTSETQYF	TGTGCGAGCAGCCCTTATGCAGGGCAGACATCAGAGACCCAGTACTTC
NA	TRBJ1-5	NA	TRBV4-1	CASSQPFAGSNQPQHF	TGCGCCAGCAGCCAACCTTTTGCAGGAAGCAATCAGCCCCAGCATTTT
NA	TRBJ2-5	NA	TRBV2	CASSEDGPLGGTQYF	TGTGCCAGCAGTGAGGACGGGCCCCTTGGGGGGACCCAGTACTTC
NA	TRBJ2-1	TRBD2	TRBV5-4	CASSTNSGGVYNEQFF	TGTGCCAGCAGCACCAATAGCGGGGGCGTCTACAATGAGCAGTTCTTC
NA	TRBJ2-7	NA	TRBV4-1	CASSHAGSYEQYF	TGCGCCAGCAGCCACGCGGGGAGCTACGAGCAGTACTTC
NA	TRBJ1-5	TRBD1	TRBV19	CATSTIGTGSEAQHF	TGTGCCACCTCAACCATAGGGACAGGCTCTGAGGCCCAGCATTTT
once	TRBJ2-5	NA	TRBV5-4	CASSLTPTGAGEGETQYF	TGTGCCAGCAGCTTGACACCGACTGGGGCAGGGGAAGGGGAGACCCAGTACTTC
NA	TRBJ1-5	NA	TRBV7-9	CASSFDYSNQPQHF	TGTGCCAGCAGCTTCGATTATAGCAATCAGCCCCAGCATTTT
NA	TRBJ1-2	TRBD1	TRBV5-1	CASSLLGGAGEGYTF	TGCGCCAGCAGCTTACTAGGGGGCGCGGGAGAGGGCTACACCTTC
NA	TRBJ1-1	NA	TRBV5-1	CASRDTGTTEAFF	TGCGCCAGCAGGGACACCGGGACAACCGAAGCTTTCTTT
NA	TRBJ1-2	NA	TRBV19	CASSIPTFNYGYTF	TGTGCCAGTAGTATCCCCACCTTCAACTATGGCTACACCTTC
few	TRBJ2-5	TRBD2	TRBV6-5	CASSYLAGGQETQYF	TGTGCCAGCAGTTATCTAGCGGGGGGGCAAGAGACCCAGTACTTC
NA	TRBJ1-4	NA	TRBV7-9	CASNLDQRDEKLFF	TGTGCCAGCAACTTGGACCAGCGAGATGAAAAACTGTTTTTT
NA	TRBJ1-5	NA	TRBV7-9	CASSLDGNSNQPQHF	TGTGCCAGCAGTCTGGACGGTAATAGCAATCAGCCCCAGCATTTT
NA	TRBJ1-3	TRBD1	TRBV30	CALQGAGNTIYF	TGTGCCTTACAGGGGGCCGGAAACACCATATATTTT
NA	TRBJ2-3	NA	TRBV15	CATSRAKSDTQYF	TGTGCCACCAGCAGAGCCAAGTCAGATACGCAGTATTTT
NA	TRBJ1-1	NA	TRBV7-8	CASSLGRRNTEAFF	TGTGCCAGCAGCTTAGGACGTCGGAACACTGAAGCTTTCTTT
NA	TRBJ1-2	TRBD1	TRBV6-5	CAKRQGTNYGYTF	TGTGCTAAACGACAGGGAACTAACTATGGCTACACCTTC
NA	TRBJ2-2	NA	TRBV3-1/TRBV3-2	CASSQVARFPGELFF	TGTGCCAGCAGCCAAGTCGCCCGGTTTCCCGGGGAGCTGTTTTTT
NA	TRBJ2-7	TRBD2	TRBV2	CASREAGAHGQYF	TGTGCCAGCAGGGAAGCGGGGGCCCACGGGCAGTACTTC
NA	TRBJ1-5	TRBD1	TRBV15	CATSREKGTGSNQPQHF	TGTGCCACCAGCAGAGAAAAAGGGACAGGTAGCAATCAGCCCCAGCATTTT
NA	TRBJ1-4	NA	TRBV24-1	CATSPVPQGSTNEKLFF	TGTGCCACCAGCCCCGTCCCCCAGGGTTCAACTAATGAAAAACTGTTTTTT
NA	TRBJ2-1	NA	TRBV10-3	CAISNSGNEQFF	TGTGCCATCAGTAATAGTGGAAATGAGCAGTTCTTC
few	TRBJ1-5	NA	TRBV6-1	CASSEPGVRVDQPQHF	TGTGCCAGCAGTGAACCTGGAGTAAGAGTGGATCAGCCCCAGCATTTT
NA	TRBJ1-2	NA	TRBV2	CASSGRDNLYGYTF	TGTGCCAGCAGCGGCCGGGACAATCTCTATGGCTACACCTTC
NA	TRBJ2-1	NA	TRBV10-2	CASSRGPDEQFF	TGCGCCAGCAGCCGGGGTCCGGATGAGCAGTTCTTC
NA	TRBJ1-1	NA	TRBV19	CASTDQGGDTEAFF	TGTGCCAGTACCGATCAGGGAGGGGACACTGAAGCTTTCTTT